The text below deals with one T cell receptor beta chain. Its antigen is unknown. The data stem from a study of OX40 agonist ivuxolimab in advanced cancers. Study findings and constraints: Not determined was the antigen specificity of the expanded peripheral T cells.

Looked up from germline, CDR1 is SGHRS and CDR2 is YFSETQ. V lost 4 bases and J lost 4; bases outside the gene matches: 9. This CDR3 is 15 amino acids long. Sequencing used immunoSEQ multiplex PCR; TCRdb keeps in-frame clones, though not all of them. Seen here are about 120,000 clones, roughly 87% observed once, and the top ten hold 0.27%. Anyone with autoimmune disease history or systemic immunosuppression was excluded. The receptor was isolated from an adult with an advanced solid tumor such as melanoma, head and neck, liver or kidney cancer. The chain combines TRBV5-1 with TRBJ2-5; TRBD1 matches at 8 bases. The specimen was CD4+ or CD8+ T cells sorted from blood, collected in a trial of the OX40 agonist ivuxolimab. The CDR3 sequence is CASSVVQGGVETQYF. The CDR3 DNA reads TGCGCCAGCAGCGTAGTACAGGGGGGTGTAGAGACCCAGTACTTC.